These 15 T cell receptor beta chains originate from one sample sequenced in a study of CD8+ T cells in alopecia areata listed by TCRdb under 2018. Sample time point, as interpreted from the label and publication: less than five weeks on oral tofacitinib. In the paper's terms, the treatment or condition label means: oral pan-JAK inhibitor, 5-10 mg twice daily. Library generation was performed with the immunoSEQ multiplex PCR assay. For TCR sequencing, RNA was extracted from every sample and reverse transcribed into cDNA to serve as template. TCRdb holds this immuneACCESS table with in-frame rearrangements only. Some clones are missing; in checked studies, unresolved V genes explain under half, and the rest has no known cause. The sample includes about 220,000 clones, with around three fifths observed a single time. Roughly 1.5% of the sample lies in the top ten. Sample: CD4+ T cells sorted from blood, taken at week 4, from a patient treated with tofacitinib. These receptors were taken from a human donor with alopecia areata.

This chain uses TRBV29-1 with TRBJ2-1; perhaps TRBD2 as D (6 bases). The CDR3 is 13 amino acids. The V and J ends lost 7 bases and 0 bases respectively, with 10 bases between them. Germline CDR1 SQVTM, CDR2 ANQGSEA. The CDR3 region has the DNA TGCAGCGCCAGGGACTTCTCCTACAATGAGCAGTTCTTC. Translation: CSARDFSYNEQFF.

The chain uses TRBV7-2 and TRBJ1-1, with 7 bases fitting TRBD1. The CDR3 length is 16 residues. Trimming took 5 bases from V and 6 from J; bases not matched to a gene: 15. Germline values: CDR1 SGHTA, CDR2 FQGNSA. The CDR3 spells CASSPDRGQPSSEAFF. CDR3 DNA: TGTGCCAGCAGCCCCGACCGGGGACAGCCCTCATCTGAAGCTTTCTTT.

The chain employs TRBV7-9 and TRBJ2-5; TRBD2 matches at 8 bases. The germline V gene has CDR1 SEHNR and CDR2 FQNEAQ (reference sequence). This CDR3 is built from 16 residues. V was pared by 8 bases and J by 4 bases, with 15 bases of the junction left unmatched. CDR3 residues: CASVGLAGPYGETQYF. For the CDR3, the DNA is TGTGCCAGCGTGGGATTAGCGGGGCCTTACGGAGAGACCCAGTACTTC.

V gene TRBV19 combines with J gene TRBJ1-1, with D unresolved. Between the trimmed V and J ends, which lost 10 bases and 5 bases, there was a span of 11 bases. The CDR3 runs to 11 residues. Germline V gene data show CDR1 as LNHDA and CDR2 as SQIVND (reference sequence). The CDR3 DNA reads as TGTGCCACCGCGGAGAGAACTGAAGCTTTCTTT. It encodes CATAERTEAFF.

This clone came up a few times. The chain has TRBV29-1 and TRBJ2-6, with 7 bases aligning to TRBD1. This CDR3 comprises 18 residues. Looked up from germline, CDR1 is SQVTM and CDR2 is ANQGSEA. The V and J ends lost 1 base and 3 bases, in that order; junction bases with no gene match: 12. The CDR3 protein is CSVEAAQRGGYGANVLTF. CDR3 DNA: TGCAGCGTTGAAGCCGCCCAGAGAGGGGGCTATGGGGCCAACGTCCTGACTTTC.

The chain recombines TRBV29-1 with TRBJ2-2; D gene uncertain. In germline, CDR1 is SQVTM, CDR2 ANQGSEA. V lost 6 bases, J lost 4 bases, and 15 bases lay in between. The CDR3 has 14 residues. The CDR3 sequence is CSVLIFGPTGELFF. CDR3 bases: TGCAGCGTGTTAATATTCGGGCCCACCGGGGAGCTGTTTTTT.

The chain combines TRBV9 with TRBJ2-7; no firm D call. The CDR3 loop spans 14 amino acids. The germline V and J ends were trimmed by 0 bases and 2 bases, with 9 bases remaining between them. Looked up from germline, CDR1 is SGDLS and CDR2 is YYNGEE. The CDR3 DNA is TGTGCCAGCAGCGTAGGGTCAGAGCCCTACGAGCAGTACTTC. Residues: CASSVGSEPYEQYF.

This chain uses TRBV7-2 with TRBJ1-1; D is possibly TRBD1 (5 bases). The CDR3 covers 14 residues. Germline V gene data show CDR1 as SGHTA and CDR2 as FQGNSA. Trimming took 5 bases from V and 10 from J, leaving 20 bases between them. CDR3 in DNA: TGTGCCAGCAGCCAAGGGACGGGGTCTTTGGGAGCTTTCTTT. It encodes CASSQGTGSLGAFF. Full variable domain (remainder filled in from reference TRBV7-2 and TRBJ1-1): GAGVSQSPSNKVTEKGKDVELRCDPISGHTALYWYRQSLGQGLEFLIYFQGNSAPDKSGLPSDRFSAERTGGSVSTLTIQRTQQEDSAVYLCASSQGTGSLGAFFGQGTRLTVV.

The chain recombines TRBV19 with TRBJ2-7, with D maybe TRBD1 (6 bases). There are 13 residues in the CDR3. Germline loops: CDR1 LNHDA, CDR2 SQIVND (reference sequence). V was clipped by 7 bases and J by 2 bases, with 12 bases between them. For the CDR3, the DNA is TGTGCCAGTACCACGACAGGCACCTACGAGCAGTACTTC. It is translated as CASTTTGTYEQYF.

This clone has more than one count but fewer than ten. The chain combines TRBV29-1 with TRBJ1-1; D possibly corresponds to TRBD1 (6 bases). Looked up from germline, CDR1 is SQVTM and CDR2 is ANQGSEA. This CDR3 has 13 residues. Between the trimmed V and J ends, which lost 7 bases and 1 base, there was a span of 13 bases. CDR3 protein: CSGSRGANTEAFF. CDR3 DNA sequence: TGCAGCGGATCAAGGGGGGCGAACACTGAAGCTTTCTTT. Full variable domain (missing parts from reference TRBV29-1 and TRBJ1-1): SAVISQKPSRDICQRGTSLTIQCQVDSQVTMMFWYRQQPGQSLTLIATANQGSEATYESGFVIDKFPISRPNLTFSTLTVSNMSPEDSSIYLCSGSRGANTEAFFGQGTRLTVV.

The rearrangement links TRBV6-5 to TRBJ1-1; D possibly corresponds to TRBD1 (5 bases). Germline V lookup: CDR1 MNHEY, CDR2 SVGAGI. The CDR3 totals 15 residues. Trimming took 6 bases from V and 3 from J, leaving 17 bases between them. The CDR3 DNA follows: TGTGCCAGCAGGAAGAACGGGCTGGGGGACACTGAAGCTTTCTTT. This translates into CASRKNGLGDTEAFF.

This chain uses TRBV7-8 with TRBJ2-3, with D unclear. V gave up 5 bases and J gave up 6 bases, with 6 bases separating them. CDR3 length equals 11 residues. Germline assignment: CDR1 SGHVS and CDR2 FQNEAQ. The CDR3 DNA follows: TGTGCCAGCAGCACCTCGGATACGCAGTATTTT. This translates into CASSTSDTQYF.

The table lists this clone with a few counts. The chain uses TRBV10-3 and TRBJ2-7; D not resolved. The germline V gene encodes CDR1 ENHRY and CDR2 SYGVKD. This CDR3 contains 14 residues. Trimming took 3 bases from V and 6 from J, leaving 15 bases between them. CDR3 protein: CAISESTGAGEQYF. The CDR3, as DNA: TGTGCCATCAGTGAAAGCACTGGTGCTGGCGAGCAGTACTTC.

This clone appeared a single time. V gene TRBV30 combines with J gene TRBJ1-2; 9 bases are a match to TRBD1. This CDR3 has 13 amino acids. Germline CDR1 is GTSNPN and CDR2 is SVGIG (reference sequence). The V and J ends lost 1 base and 8 bases, in that order; junction bases with no gene match: 5. The CDR3 nucleotides read TGTGCCTGGAGTGGGGGGACAGGGCGAGGCTACACCTTC. Translation gives CAWSGGTGRGYTF.

The chain uses TRBV27 and TRBJ1-6; D is undetermined. V was pared by 2 bases and J by 7 bases, with 6 bases between. Germline CDR1 is MNHEY and CDR2 is SMNVEV (reference sequence). The CDR3 totals 13 residues. The CDR3 nucleotides read TGTGCCAGCAGTTTAGTTTTGAATTCACCCCTCCACTTT. Amino acid sequence: CASSLVLNSPLHF.